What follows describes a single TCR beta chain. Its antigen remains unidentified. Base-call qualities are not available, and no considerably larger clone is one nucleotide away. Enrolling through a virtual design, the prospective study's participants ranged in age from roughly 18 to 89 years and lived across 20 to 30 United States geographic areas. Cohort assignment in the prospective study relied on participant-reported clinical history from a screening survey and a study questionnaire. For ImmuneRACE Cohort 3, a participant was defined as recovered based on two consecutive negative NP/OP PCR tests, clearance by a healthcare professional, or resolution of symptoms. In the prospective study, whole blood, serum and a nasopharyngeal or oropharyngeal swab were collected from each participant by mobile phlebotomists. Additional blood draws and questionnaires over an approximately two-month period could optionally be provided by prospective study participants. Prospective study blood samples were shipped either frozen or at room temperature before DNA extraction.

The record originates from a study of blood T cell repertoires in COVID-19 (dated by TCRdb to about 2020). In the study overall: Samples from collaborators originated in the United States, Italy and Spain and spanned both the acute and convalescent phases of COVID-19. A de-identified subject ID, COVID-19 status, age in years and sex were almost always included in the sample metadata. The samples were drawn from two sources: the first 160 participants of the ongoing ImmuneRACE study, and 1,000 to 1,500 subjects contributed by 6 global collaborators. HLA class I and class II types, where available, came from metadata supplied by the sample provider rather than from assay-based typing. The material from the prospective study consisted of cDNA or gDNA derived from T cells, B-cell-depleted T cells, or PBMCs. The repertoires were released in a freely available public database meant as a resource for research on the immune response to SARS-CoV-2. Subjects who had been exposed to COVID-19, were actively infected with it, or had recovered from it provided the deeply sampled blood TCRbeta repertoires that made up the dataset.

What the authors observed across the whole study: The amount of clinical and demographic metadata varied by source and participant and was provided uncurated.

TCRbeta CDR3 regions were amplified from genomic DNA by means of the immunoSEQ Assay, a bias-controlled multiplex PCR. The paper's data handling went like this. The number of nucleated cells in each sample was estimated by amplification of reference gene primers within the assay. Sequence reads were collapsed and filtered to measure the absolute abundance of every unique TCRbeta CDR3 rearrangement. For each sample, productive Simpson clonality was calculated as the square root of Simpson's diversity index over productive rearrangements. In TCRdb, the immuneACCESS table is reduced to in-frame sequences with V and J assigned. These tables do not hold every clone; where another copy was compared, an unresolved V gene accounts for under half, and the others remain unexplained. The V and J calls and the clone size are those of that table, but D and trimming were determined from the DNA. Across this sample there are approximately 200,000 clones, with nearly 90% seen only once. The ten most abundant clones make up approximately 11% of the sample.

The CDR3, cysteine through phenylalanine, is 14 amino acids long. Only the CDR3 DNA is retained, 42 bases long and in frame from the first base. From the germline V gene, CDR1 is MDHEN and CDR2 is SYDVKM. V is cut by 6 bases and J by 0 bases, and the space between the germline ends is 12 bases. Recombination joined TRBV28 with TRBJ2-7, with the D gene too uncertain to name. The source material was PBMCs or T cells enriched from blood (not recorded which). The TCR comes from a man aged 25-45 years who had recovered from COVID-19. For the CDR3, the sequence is CASSLQLTSYEQYF. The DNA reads TGTGCCAGCAGCCTACAGCTAACCTCCTACGAGCAGTACTTC.